A single sample is the source of the 4 T cell receptor beta chains below, sequenced in a study of blood T cell repertoires in COVID-19. Measured with immunoSEQ multiplex PCR; TCRdb has only the in-frame clones, and not every one. Of around 28,000 clones in the sample, roughly 85% are singletons; the top ten hold around 15%. The sequenced material came from peripheral blood. The origin of the receptors is a human donor in a cohort sampled during active COVID-19.

V is TRBV6-1 and J is TRBJ2-7, with D unresolved. Trimming pared 1 base from V and 9 bases from J, leaving 7 bases between. The CDR3 contains 11 residues. CDR1 and CDR2 from the germline V gene are MNHNS and SASEGT. This CDR3 is CASSEEPTQYF. The CDR3 DNA reads as TGTGCCAGCAGTGAAGAACCTACGCAGTACTTC.

V gene TRBV28 combines with J gene TRBJ1-2, with a tentative D call TRBD1 (6 bases). The ends were cut back, 7 bases at V and 2 bases at J, with 14 bases in the middle. CDR3 length equals 14 residues. Looked up from germline, CDR1 is MDHEN and CDR2 is SYDVKM. In DNA, the CDR3 is TGTGCCAGCACCCTGGTGGGACAAAACTATGGCTACACCTTC. This translates into CASTLVGQNYGYTF.

The V gene is TRBV24-1, the J gene TRBJ2-1; 9 bases are shared with TRBD2. Germline lookup yields CDR1 KGHDR and CDR2 SFDVKD. V lost 3 bases to trimming and J lost 10 bases; unmatched junction nucleotides: 9. This CDR3 is built from 15 residues. This chain's CDR3 is CATSDRVAGVGEQFF. CDR3 coding DNA: TGTGCCACCAGTGATAGGGTAGCGGGAGTAGGGGAGCAGTTCTTC.

This chain uses TRBV27 with TRBJ1-2; 7 nucleotides match TRBD1. CDR1 and CDR2 (germline): MNHEY, SMNVEV (reference sequence). Trimming at V came to 5 bases and at J to 1 base, leaving 7 bases not matched to a gene. The CDR3 is 15 amino acids. CDR3 sequence reads: CASSHRQGYNYGYTF. For the CDR3, the DNA is TGTGCCAGCAGTCACAGACAGGGCTATAACTATGGCTACACCTTC.